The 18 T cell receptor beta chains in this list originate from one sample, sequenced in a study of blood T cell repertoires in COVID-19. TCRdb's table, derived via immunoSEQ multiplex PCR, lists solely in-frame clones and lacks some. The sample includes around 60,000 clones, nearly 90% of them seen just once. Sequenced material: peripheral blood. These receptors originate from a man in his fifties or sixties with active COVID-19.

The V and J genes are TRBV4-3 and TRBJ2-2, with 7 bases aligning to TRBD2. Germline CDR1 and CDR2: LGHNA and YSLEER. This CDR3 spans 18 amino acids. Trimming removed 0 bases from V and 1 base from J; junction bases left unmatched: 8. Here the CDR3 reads CASSQDLWTRLNTGELFF. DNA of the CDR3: TGCGCCAGCAGCCAAGATCTGTGGACTAGACTGAACACCGGGGAGCTGTTTTTT.

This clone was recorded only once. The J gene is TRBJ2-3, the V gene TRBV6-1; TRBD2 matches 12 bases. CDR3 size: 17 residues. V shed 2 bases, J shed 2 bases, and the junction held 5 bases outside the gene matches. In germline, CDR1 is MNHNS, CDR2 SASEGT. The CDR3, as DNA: TGTGCCAGCAGTGAAAGACTAGCGGGGGCGTACACAGATACGCAGTATTTT. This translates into CASSERLAGAYTDTQYF.

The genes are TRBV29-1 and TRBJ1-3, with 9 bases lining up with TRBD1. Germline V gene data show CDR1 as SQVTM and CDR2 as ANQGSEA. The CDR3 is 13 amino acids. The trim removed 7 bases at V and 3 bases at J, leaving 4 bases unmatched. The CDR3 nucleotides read TGCAGCGCTTCGACAGGGGGTGGAAACACCATATATTTT. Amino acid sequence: CSASTGGGNTIYF. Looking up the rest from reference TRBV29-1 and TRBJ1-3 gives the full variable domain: SAVISQKPSRDICQRGTSLTIQCQVDSQVTMMFWYRQQPGQSLTLIATANQGSEATYESGFVIDKFPISRPNLTFSTLTVSNMSPEDSSIYLCSASTGGGNTIYFGEGSWLTVV.

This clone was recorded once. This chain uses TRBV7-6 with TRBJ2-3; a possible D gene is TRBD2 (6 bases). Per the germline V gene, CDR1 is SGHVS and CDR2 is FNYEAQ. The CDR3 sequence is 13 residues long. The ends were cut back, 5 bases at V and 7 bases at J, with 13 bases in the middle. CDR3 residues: CASSPGTPNTQYF. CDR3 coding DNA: TGTGCCAGCAGCCCAGGGACTCCGAATACGCAGTATTTT.

The CDR3 loop reads CASSLVGTGASYEQYF. The CDR3 DNA follows: TGCGCCAGCAGCTTGGTCGGGACAGGGGCGTCCTACGAGCAGTACTTC. The chain uses TRBV5-1 and TRBJ2-7; 10 bases line up with TRBD1. With 0 bases clipped from V and 1 base from J, the junction kept 4 bases outside the gene matches. The CDR3 is made up of 16 amino acids. Germline CDR1 SGHRS, CDR2 YFSETQ.

The CDR3 sequence is CASSLTGTGNYGYTF. The CDR3 coding sequence is TGTGCCAGCAGCTTAACGGGGACAGGGAACTATGGCTACACCTTC. The chain couples TRBV7-3 to TRBJ1-2, with 9 nucleotides matching TRBD1. The CDR3 length is 15 residues. Trimming at V came to 0 bases and at J to 2 bases, leaving 1 base not matched to a gene. Germline V lookup: CDR1 SGHTA, CDR2 FQGTGA.

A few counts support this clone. DNA for the CDR3: TGCAGCGTTGTTGGAAGCGGTGCTAGCACAGATACGCAGTATTTT. This gives the protein CSVVGSGASTDTQYF. The rearrangement links TRBV29-1 to TRBJ2-3; weak D call: TRBD2 (5 bases). V gave up 4 bases and J gave up 0 bases, with 14 bases separating them. The CDR3 has 15 residues. Germline V gene data show CDR1 as SQVTM and CDR2 as ANQGSEA.

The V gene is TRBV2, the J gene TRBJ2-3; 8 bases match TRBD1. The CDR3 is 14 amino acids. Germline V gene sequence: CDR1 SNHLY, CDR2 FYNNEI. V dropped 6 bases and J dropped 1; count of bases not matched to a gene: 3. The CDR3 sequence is CASRAGGGTDTQYF. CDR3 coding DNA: TGTGCCAGCAGGGCAGGGGGCGGCACAGATACGCAGTATTTT.

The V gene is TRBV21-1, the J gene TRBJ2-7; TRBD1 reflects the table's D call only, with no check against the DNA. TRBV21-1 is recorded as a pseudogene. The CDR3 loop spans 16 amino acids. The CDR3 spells CASSKARQSHSYEQYF. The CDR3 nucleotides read TGTGCCAGCAGCAAAGCGCGACAGAGCCACTCCTACGAGCAGTACTTC.

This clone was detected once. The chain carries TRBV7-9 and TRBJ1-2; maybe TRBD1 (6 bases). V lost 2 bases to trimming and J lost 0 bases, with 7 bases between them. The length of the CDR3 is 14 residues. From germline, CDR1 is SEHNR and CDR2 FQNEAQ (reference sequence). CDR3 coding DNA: TGTGCCAGCAGCTTACAGGGGACTAACTATGGCTACACCTTC. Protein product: CASSLQGTNYGYTF.

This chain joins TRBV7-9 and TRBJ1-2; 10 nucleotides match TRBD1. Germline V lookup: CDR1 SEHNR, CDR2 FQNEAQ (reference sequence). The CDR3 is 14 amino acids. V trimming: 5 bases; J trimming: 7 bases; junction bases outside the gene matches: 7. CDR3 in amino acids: CASSPLTGGSGYTF. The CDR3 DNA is TGTGCCAGCAGCCCCTTGACAGGGGGCAGTGGCTACACCTTC. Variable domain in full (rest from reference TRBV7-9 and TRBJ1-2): DTGVSQNPRHKITKRGQNVTFRCDPISEHNRLYWYRQTLGQGPEFLTYFQNEAQLEKSRLLSDRFSAERPKGSFSTLEIQRTEQGDSAMYLCASSPLTGGSGYTFGSGTRLTVV.

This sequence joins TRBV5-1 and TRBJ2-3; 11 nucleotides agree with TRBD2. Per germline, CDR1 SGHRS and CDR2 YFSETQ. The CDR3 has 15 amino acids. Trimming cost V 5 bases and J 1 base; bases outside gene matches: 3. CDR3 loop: CASSSGRAGTDTQYF. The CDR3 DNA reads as TGCGCCAGCAGTAGCGGGAGGGCAGGCACAGATACGCAGTATTTT.

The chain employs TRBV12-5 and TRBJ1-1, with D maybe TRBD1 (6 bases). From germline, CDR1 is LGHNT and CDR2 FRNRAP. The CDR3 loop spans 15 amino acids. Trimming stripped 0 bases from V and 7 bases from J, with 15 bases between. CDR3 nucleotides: TGTGCTAGTGGTTTGGTACTGGGGGCAGTGAGTGAAGCTTTCTTT. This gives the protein CASGLVLGAVSEAFF.

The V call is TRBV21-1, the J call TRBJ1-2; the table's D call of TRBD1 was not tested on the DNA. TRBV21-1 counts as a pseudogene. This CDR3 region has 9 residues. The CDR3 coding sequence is TGTGCCACCCCACAGCGCTACACCTTC. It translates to CATPQRYTF.

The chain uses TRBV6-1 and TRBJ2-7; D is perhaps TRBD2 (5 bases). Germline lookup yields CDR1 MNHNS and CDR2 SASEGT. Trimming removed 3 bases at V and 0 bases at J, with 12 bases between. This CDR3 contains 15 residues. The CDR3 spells CASSDPLGSSYEQYF. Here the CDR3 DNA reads TGTGCCAGCAGTGATCCGTTGGGGAGCTCCTACGAGCAGTACTTC.

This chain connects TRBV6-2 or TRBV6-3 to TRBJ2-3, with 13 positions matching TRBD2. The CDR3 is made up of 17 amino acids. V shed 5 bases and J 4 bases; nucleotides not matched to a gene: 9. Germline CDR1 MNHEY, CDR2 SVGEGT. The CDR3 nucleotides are TGTGCCAGCAGTGGACTAGCGGGAGCCACCAAGTCAGATACGCAGTATTTT. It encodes CASSGLAGATKSDTQYF.

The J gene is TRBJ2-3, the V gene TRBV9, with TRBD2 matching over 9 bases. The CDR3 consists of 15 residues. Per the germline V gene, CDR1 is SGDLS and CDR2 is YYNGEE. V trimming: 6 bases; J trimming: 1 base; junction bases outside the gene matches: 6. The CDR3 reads CASTKRGEGTDTQYF. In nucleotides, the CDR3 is TGTGCCAGCACCAAGCGGGGGGAAGGCACAGATACGCAGTATTTT.

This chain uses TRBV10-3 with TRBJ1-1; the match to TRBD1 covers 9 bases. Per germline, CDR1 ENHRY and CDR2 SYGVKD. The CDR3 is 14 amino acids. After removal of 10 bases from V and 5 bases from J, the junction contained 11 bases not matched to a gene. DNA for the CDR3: TGTGCCACTCGTGACAGGGGGGATTTTACTGAAGCTTTCTTT. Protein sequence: CATRDRGDFTEAFF.